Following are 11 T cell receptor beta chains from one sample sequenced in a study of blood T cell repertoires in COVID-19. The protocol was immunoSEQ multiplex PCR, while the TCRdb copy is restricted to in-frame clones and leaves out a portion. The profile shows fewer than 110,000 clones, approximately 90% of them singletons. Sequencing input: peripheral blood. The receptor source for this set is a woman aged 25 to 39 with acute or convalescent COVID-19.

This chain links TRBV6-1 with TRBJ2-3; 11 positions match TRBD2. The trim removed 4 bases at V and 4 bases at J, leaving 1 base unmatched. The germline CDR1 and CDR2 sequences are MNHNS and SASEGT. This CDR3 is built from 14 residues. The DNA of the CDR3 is TGTGCCAGCAGTGTAGCGGGAGGGGCAGATACGCAGTATTTT. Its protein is CASSVAGGADTQYF.

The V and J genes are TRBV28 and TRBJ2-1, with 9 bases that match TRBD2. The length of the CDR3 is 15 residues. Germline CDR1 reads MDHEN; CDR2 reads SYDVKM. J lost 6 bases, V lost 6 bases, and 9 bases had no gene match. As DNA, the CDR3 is TGTGCCAGCAGCCTAACTAGCGGGCCTTTCAATGAGCAGTTCTTC. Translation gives CASSLTSGPFNEQFF.

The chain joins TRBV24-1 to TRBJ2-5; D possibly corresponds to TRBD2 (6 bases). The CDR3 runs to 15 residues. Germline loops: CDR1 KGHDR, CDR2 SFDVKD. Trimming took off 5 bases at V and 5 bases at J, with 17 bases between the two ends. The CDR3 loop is CATSAIGGRGETQYF. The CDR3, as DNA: TGTGCCACCAGTGCCATTGGAGGGCGTGGGGAGACCCAGTACTTC.

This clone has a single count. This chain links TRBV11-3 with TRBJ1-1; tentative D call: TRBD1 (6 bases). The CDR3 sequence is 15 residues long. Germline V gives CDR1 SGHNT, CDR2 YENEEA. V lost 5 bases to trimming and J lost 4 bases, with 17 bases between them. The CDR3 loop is CASSPLGGAGTEAFF. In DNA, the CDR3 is TGTGCCAGCAGCCCCCTTGGGGGGGCGGGCACTGAAGCTTTCTTT.

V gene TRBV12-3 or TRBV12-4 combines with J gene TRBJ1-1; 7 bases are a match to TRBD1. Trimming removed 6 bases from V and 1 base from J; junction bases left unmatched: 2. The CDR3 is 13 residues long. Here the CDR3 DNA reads TGTGCCAGCAGACAGGGGACGAACACTGAAGCTTTCTTT. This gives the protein CASRQGTNTEAFF.

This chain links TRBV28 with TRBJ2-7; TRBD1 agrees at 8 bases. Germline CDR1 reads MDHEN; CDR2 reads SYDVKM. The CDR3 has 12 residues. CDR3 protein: CAHGRGHYEQYF. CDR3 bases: TGTGCTCACGGCAGGGGGCACTACGAGCAGTACTTC.

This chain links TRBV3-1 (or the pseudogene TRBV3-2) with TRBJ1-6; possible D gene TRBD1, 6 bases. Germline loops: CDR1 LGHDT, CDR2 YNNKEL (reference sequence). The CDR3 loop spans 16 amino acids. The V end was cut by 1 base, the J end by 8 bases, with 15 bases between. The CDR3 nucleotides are TGTGCCAGCAGCCAAGCGGACAGTCCGGAGGATTCACCCCTCCACTTT. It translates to CASSQADSPEDSPLHF.

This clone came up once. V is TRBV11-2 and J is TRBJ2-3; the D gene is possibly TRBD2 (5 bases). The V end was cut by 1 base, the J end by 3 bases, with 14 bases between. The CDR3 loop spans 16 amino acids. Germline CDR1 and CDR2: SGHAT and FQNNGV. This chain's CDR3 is CASSLVVRTETDTQYF. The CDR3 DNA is TGTGCCAGCAGCTTAGTTGTTAGGACTGAGACAGATACGCAGTATTTT.

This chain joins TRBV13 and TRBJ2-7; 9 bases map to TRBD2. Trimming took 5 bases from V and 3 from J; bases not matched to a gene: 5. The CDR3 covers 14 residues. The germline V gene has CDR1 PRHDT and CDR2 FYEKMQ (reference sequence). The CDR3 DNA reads TGTGCCAGCAGCCCCGGCGGGGGGGACTACGAGCAGTACTTC. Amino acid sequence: CASSPGGGDYEQYF.

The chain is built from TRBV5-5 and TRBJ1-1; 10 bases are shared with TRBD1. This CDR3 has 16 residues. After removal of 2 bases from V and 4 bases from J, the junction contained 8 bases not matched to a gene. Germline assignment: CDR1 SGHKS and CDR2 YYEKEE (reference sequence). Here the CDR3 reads CASSLDFGQGGTEAFF. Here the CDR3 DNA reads TGTGCCAGCAGCTTAGACTTCGGACAGGGGGGCACTGAAGCTTTCTTT.

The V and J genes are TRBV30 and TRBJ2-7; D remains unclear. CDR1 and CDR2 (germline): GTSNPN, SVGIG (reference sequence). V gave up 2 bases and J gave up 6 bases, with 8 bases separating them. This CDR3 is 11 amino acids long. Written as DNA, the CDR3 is TGTGCCTGGAGTCTGGGCAGCGAGCAGTACTTC. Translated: CAWSLGSEQYF.